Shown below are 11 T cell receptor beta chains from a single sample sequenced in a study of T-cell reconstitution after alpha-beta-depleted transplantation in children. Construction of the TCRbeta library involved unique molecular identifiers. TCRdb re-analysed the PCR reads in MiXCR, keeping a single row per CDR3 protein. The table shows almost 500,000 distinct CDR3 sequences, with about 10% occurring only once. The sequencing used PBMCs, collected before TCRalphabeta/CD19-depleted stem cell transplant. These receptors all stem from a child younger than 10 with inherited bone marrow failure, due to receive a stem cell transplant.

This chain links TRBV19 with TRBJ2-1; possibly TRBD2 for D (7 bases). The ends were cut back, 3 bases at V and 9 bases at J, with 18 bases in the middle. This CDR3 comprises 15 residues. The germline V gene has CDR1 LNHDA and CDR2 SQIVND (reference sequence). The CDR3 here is CASSIGGRGNGEQFF. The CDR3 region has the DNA TGTGCCAGTAGTATTGGGGGGAGGGGGAATGGTGAGCAGTTCTTC.

CDR3 sequence reads: CSAFRGYNEQFF. DNA of the CDR3: TGCAGTGCCTTTCGGGGCTACAATGAGCAGTTCTTC. V and J are TRBV20-1 and TRBJ2-1, with a possible D match to TRBD2 (5 bases). The CDR3 consists of 12 residues. The germline CDR1 and CDR2 sequences are DFQATT and SNEGSKA (reference sequence). The V and J ends lost 6 bases and 3 bases respectively, with 9 bases between them.

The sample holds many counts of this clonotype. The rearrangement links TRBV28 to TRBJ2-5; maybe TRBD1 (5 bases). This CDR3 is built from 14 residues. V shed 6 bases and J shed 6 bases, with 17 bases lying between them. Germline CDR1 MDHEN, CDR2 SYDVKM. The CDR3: CASRELTPGQTQYF. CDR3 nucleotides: TGTGCCAGCAGAGAACTAACCCCAGGGCAGACCCAGTACTTC.

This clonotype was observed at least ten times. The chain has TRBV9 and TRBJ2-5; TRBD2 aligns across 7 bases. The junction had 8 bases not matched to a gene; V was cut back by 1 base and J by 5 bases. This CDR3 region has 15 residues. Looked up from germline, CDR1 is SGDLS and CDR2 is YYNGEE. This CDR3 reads CASSVRAGVVETQYF. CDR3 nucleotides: TGTGCCAGCAGCGTAAGGGCGGGAGTAGTCGAGACCCAGTACTTC.

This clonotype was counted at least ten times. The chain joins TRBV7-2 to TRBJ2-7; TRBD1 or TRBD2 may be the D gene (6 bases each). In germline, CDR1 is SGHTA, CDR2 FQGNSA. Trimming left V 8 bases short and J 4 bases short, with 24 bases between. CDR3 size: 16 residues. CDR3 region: CASYTIGGGNRYEQYF. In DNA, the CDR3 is TGTGCCAGCTATACCATCGGGGGCGGGAATAGGTACGAGCAGTACTTC.

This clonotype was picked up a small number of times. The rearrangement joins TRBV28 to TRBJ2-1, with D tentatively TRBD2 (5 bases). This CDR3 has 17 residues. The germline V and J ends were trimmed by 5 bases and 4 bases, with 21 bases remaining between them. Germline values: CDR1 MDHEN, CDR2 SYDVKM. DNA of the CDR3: TGTGCCAGCAGTCTCCCCCTAAATCAAGCGGTTTACAATGAGCAGTTCTTC. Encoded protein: CASSLPLNQAVYNEQFF. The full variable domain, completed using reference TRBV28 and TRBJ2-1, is DVKVTQSSRYLVKRTGEKVFLECVQDMDHENMFWYRQDPGLGLRLIYFSYDVKMKEKGDIPEGYSVSREKKERFSLILESASTNQTSMYLCASSLPLNQAVYNEQFFGPGTRLTVL.

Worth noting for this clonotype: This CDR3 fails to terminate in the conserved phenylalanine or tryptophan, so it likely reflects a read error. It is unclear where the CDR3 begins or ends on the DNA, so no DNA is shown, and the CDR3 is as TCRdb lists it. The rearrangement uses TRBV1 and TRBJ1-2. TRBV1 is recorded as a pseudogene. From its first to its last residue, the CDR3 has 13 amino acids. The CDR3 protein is CTSSHVWEGVSSY.

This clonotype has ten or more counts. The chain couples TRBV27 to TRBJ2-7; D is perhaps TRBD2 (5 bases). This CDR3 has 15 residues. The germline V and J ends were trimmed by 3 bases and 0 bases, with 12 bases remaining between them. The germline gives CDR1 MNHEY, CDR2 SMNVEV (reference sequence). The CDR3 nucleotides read TGTGCCAGCAGTTTCTCGCGGGCCCTCTCCTACGAGCAGTACTTC. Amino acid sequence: CASSFSRALSYEQYF.

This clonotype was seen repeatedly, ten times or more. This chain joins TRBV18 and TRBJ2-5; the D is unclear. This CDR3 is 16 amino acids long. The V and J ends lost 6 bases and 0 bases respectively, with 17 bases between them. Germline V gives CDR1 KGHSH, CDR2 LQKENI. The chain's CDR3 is CASSRRPGRNQETQYF. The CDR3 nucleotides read TGTGCCAGCTCCCGAAGGCCCGGTAGGAACCAAGAGACCCAGTACTTC.

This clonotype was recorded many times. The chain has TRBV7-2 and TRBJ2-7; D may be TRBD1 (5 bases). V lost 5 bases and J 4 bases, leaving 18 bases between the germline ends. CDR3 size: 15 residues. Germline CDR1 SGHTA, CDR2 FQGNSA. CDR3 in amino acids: CASSPALRGDYEQYF. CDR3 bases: TGTGCCAGCAGCCCCGCACTAAGGGGTGATTACGAGCAGTACTTC. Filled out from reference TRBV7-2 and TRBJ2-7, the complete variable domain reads GAGVSQSPSNKVTEKGKDVELRCDPISGHTALYWYRQSLGQGLEFLIYFQGNSAPDKSGLPSDRFSAERTGGSVSTLTIQRTQQEDSAVYLCASSPALRGDYEQYFGPGTRLTVT.

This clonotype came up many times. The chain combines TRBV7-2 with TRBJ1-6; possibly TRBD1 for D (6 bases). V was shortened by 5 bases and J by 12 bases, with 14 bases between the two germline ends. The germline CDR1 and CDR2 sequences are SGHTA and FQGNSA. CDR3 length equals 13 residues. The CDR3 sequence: CASSRTTGEPLHF. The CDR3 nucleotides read TGTGCCAGCAGCAGAACGACAGGTGAACCCCTCCACTTT.